Sequencing of this T cell receptor (beta chain) was carried out in a study of blood T cell repertoires in COVID-19. Whole-study context: Material from acute and convalescent COVID-19 was sourced from the United States, Italy and Spain. T cells, B-cell-depleted T cells, or PBMCs provided the cDNA or gDNA that served as material.

Seattle's cohort entered during active infection and was followed longitudinally. The CDR3 runs to 15 residues. Per germline, CDR1 PRHDT and CDR2 FYEKMQ (reference sequence). V lost 5 bases, J lost 1 base, and 4 bases stayed unmatched. Original handling: The assay estimated nucleated cells by amplifying reference gene primers. The data were produced by immunoSEQ multiplex PCR, yet TCRdb's version contains in-frame clones alone and is incomplete. V and J calls and clone size are those listed in that table; D and trimming were worked out from the DNA. The data hold about 210,000 clones, with around 84% observed a single time.

Material: peripheral blood. The rearrangement joins TRBV13 to TRBJ2-2; 7 bases line up with TRBD1. The receptor was isolated from a woman older than 75 with COVID-19, enrolled during active disease. The chain's CDR3 is CASSPRTGNTGELFF. CDR3 nucleotides: TGTGCCAGCAGCCCTCGGACAGGGAACACCGGGGAGCTGTTTTTT.